The T cell receptor beta chain under discussion was sequenced for a study of PD-1 blockade in classical Hodgkin lymphoma. Study context: It was nivolumab at 3 mg/kg, given intravenously every 2 weeks, that patients received.

Germline lookup yields CDR1 ENHRY and CDR2 SYGVKD. This CDR3 contains 14 residues. J lost 0 bases, V lost 10 bases, and 4 bases had no gene match. Overall study results and limits: A significant rise in TCR diversity was seen by C4D1 for CD4+ cells but not for CD8+ cells. Excluded were patients who started nivolumab under 1 year after ASCT, a group that had lower diversity. According to reports, newly diagnosed patients had lower baseline TCR diversity than healthy donors, and relapsed/refractory patients had lower baseline TCR diversity still.

This clone was found once. The antigen remains unidentified. The assay was immunoSEQ multiplex PCR, and TCRdb's table has in-frame clones only and misses some. This table has 20,000 or so clones, over 70% appearing once. Time point denoted: cycle 4 day 1 (C4D1), after more than five weeks of nivolumab. Every single patient, without exception, relapsed after autologous stem cell transplantation, and brentuximab vedotin exposure varied. The chain links TRBV10-3 to TRBJ2-2; 8 bases agree with TRBD2. Sequencing was performed on peripheral blood mononuclear cells (PBMCs), taken before the fourth cycle of nivolumab. The TCR sequence derives from a human donor with classical Hodgkin lymphoma. The CDR3 sequence is CATKTSANTGELFF. CDR3 sequence (DNA): TGTGCCACCAAGACTAGCGCGAACACCGGGGAGCTGTTTTTT.